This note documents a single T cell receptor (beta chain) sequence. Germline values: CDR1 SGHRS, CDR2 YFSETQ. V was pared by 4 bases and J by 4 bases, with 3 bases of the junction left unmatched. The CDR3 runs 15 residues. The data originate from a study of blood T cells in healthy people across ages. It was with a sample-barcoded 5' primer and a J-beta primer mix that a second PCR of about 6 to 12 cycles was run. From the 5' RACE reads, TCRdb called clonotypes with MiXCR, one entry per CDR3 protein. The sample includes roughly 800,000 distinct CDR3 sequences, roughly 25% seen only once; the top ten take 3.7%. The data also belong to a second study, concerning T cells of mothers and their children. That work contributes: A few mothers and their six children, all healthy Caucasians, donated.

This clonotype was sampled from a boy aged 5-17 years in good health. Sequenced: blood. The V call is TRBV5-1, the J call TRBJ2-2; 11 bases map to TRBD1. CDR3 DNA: TGCGCCAGCAGCGGACAGGGGGCTGGCACCGGGGAGCTGTTTTTT. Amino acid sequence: CASSGQGAGTGELFF. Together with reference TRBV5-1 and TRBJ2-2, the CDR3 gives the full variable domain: KAGVTQTPRYLIKTRGQQVTLSCSPISGHRSVSWYQQTPGQGLQFLFEYFSETQRNKGNFPGRFSGRQFSNSRSEMNVSTLELGDSALYLCASSGQGAGTGELFFGEGSRLTVL.